The rows below give T cell receptor beta chains drawn from one sample of a study of cytomegalovirus exposure and HLA in healthy donors. Libraries were prepared by immunoSEQ multiplex PCR; TCRdb keeps only in-frame clonotypes and omits some of them. The data hold 100,000 to 150,000 clones, with around 81% observed a single time. Sequencing was performed on PBMCs. These receptors originate from a man in his late teens or twenties in good health and CMV-seronegative. CDR3s include the opening cysteine and the closing phenylalanine or tryptophan. Each record gives: J gene, clone size, V gene, D gene, CDR3 DNA, CDR3 protein. The D gene is left open where the match is weak. Only some rows state a clone size, as once, few, many or a class for expanded clones.

>TRBJ1-4|NA|TRBV25-1|TRBD1
TGTGCCAGCAGTCTACCGCCAAACGCCGGGACAGGTAATGAAAAACTGTTTTTT
CASSLPPNAGTGNEKLFF
>TRBJ1-5|NA|TRBV27|NA
TGTGCCAGCAGTGCCCAGGGGCCATTCCGTCAGCCCCAGCATTTT
CASSAQGPFRQPQHF
>TRBJ2-1|NA|TRBV5-4|NA
TGTGCCAGCAGCTTGGGCGGTAACTCCTACAATGAGCAGTTCTTC
CASSLGGNSYNEQFF
>TRBJ2-5|once|TRBV7-2|NA
TGTGCCAGCAGTTTTCCGCCGCGGGCCCAAGAGACCCAGTACTTC
CASSFPPRAQETQYF
>TRBJ2-7|NA|TRBV15|TRBD1
TGTGCCACCAGCAGGGACAGGAGCTCCTACGAGCAGTACTTC
CATSRDRSSYEQYF
>TRBJ2-7|once|TRBV5-6|NA
TGTGCCAGCAGCCCCCCATTGGAGGCCCGCGAGCAGTACTTC
CASSPPLEAREQYF
>TRBJ2-7|NA|TRBV4-1|NA
TGCGCCAGCAGCCAAGAAAAAAAGGGGAGGTCGCCCTACGAGCAGTACTTC
CASSQEKKGRSPYEQYF
>TRBJ2-2|NA|TRBV4-3|TRBD2
TGCGCCAGCAGCCCCGGGGTGGGGCGGGGGAGTATCGGGGAGCTGTTTTTT
CASSPGVGRGSIGELFF
>TRBJ1-2|once|TRBV9|NA
TGTGCCAGCAGCGTAGAACTCTTTGGGGGCTTGGGCTATGGCTACACCTTC
CASSVELFGGLGYGYTF
>TRBJ2-3|NA|TRBV19|NA
TGTGCCAGTAGTATGGGGGGATTCGGCACAGATACGCAGTATTTT
CASSMGGFGTDTQYF
>TRBJ1-2|NA|TRBV6-1|NA
TGTGCCAGCAGTGAAAGCCGCTCAGGTGCTAACTATGGCTACACCTTC
CASSESRSGANYGYTF
>TRBJ2-5|NA|TRBV5-4|TRBD2
TGTGCCAGCAGCCGGGAGGGTGGGGGGAAAGAGACCCAGTACTTC
CASSREGGGKETQYF
>TRBJ2-5|few|TRBV10-3|NA
TGTGCCATCAGTGGGGGCCTAGGGGCCCAAGAGACCCAGTACTTC
CAISGGLGAQETQYF
>TRBJ1-1|NA|TRBV6-1|NA
TGTGCCAGCGTGTTGGGCCGGAACACTGAAGCTTTCTTT
CASVLGRNTEAFF
>TRBJ2-4|NA|TRBV28|NA
TGTGCCAGCAGCCCTGTGGAGAACATTCAGTACTTC
CASSPVENIQYF
>TRBJ1-5|NA|TRBV6-6|NA
TGTGCCAGCACTTTTCTACAGAGTCAAACACATCAGCCCCAGCATTTT
CASTFLQSQTHQPQHF
>TRBJ1-3|NA|TRBV5-1|NA
TGCGCCAGCAGAGGGTCGACCGACAGGAGCTCTGGAAACACCATATATTTT
CASRGSTDRSSGNTIYF
>TRBJ1-1|NA|TRBV7-2|TRBD1
TGTGCCAGCAGCTTAGGGTTCCGATCGGACAGGGGGAACACTGAAGCTTTCTTT
CASSLGFRSDRGNTEAFF
>TRBJ2-7|NA|TRBV4-1|NA
TGCGCCAGCAGCCAAGACGCGGTCCCTCGCTACGAGCAGTACTTC
CASSQDAVPRYEQYF
>TRBJ2-3|few|TRBV6-4|TRBD2
TGTGCCAGCAGAGAGTCTAGCGGGGGGGAAACAGATACGCAGTATTTT
CASRESSGGETDTQYF
>TRBJ2-2|NA|TRBV2|TRBD1
TGTGCCAGCAGCCAACAGGGGAGCACCGGGGAGCTGTTTTTT
CASSQQGSTGELFF
>TRBJ1-1|few|TRBV2|NA
TGTGCCAGCACCGAGGGTTGGAACACTGAAGCTTTCTTT
CASTEGWNTEAFF
>TRBJ2-1|once|TRBV7-9|NA
TGTGCCAGCAGCTTAGTCCGGGGGGCCTCCTACAATGAGCAGTTCTTC
CASSLVRGASYNEQFF
>TRBJ1-4|NA|TRBV4-2|NA
TGTGCCAGCAGCCAGGTTAGGGGAGAAAAACTGTTTTTT
CASSQVRGEKLFF
>TRBJ1-1|few|TRBV4-3|NA
TGCGCCAGCAGCCCCGCGGGGCGCAGGGCTTTCTTT
CASSPAGRRAFF
>TRBJ2-6|NA|TRBV12-5|NA
TGTGCTAGTGGTTTTGGGGCTTCTGGGGCCAACGTCCTGACTTTC
CASGFGASGANVLTF
>TRBJ1-5|NA|TRBV27|NA
TGTGCCAGCAGTTTCCGGGGGCAGCCCCAGCATTTT
CASSFRGQPQHF
>TRBJ2-5|NA|TRBV9|NA
TGTGCCAGCAGCGTAGTAGGTGGGCACACAGAGACCCAGTACTTC
CASSVVGGHTETQYF
>TRBJ2-1|NA|TRBV5-4|TRBD1
TGTGCCAGCAGCCGGACGGACAGGGACAATGAGCAGTTCTTC
CASSRTDRDNEQFF
>TRBJ1-1|once|TRBV7-2|NA
TGTGCCAGCAGCTTAGAGGCGGGGAGGAACACTGAAGCTTTCTTT
CASSLEAGRNTEAFF
>TRBJ2-3|NA|TRBV7-3|TRBD1
TGTGCCAGCAGCCCGTCCGGGACAGCAACAGATACGCAGTATTTT
CASSPSGTATDTQYF
>TRBJ2-1|NA|TRBV10-1|NA
TGCGCCAGCAGTGAGGCGGGGGCTTACAATGAGCAGTTCTTC
CASSEAGAYNEQFF
>TRBJ1-5|NA|TRBV4-2|NA
TGTGCCAGCAGCCAAAAAAATTTCGGGAGCAATCAGCCCCAGCATTTT
CASSQKNFGSNQPQHF
>TRBJ1-4|NA|TRBV25-1|NA
TGTGCCAGCAGTGAATCCCGGACAGCGCTTAATGAAAAACTGTTTTTT
CASSESRTALNEKLFF
>TRBJ1-5|NA|TRBV27|TRBD1
TGTGCCAGCATCGGACAGGGGGTGAGTCAGCCCCAGCATTTT
CASIGQGVSQPQHF
>TRBJ2-6|NA|TRBV29-1|TRBD1
TGCAGCGTGGGGGGGGGACAGGGTTCAACTGGGGCCAACGTCCTGACTTTC
CSVGGGQGSTGANVLTF
>TRBJ1-2|NA|TRBV28|NA
TGTGCCAGCAGTTTCGGCGGCGGCTACACCTTC
CASSFGGGYTF
>TRBJ2-7|NA|TRBV6-1|NA
TGTGCCAGCAGCGATAACAACAGAGTCTACGAGCAGTACTTC
CASSDNNRVYEQYF
>TRBJ1-6|NA|TRBV5-6|TRBD1
TGTGCCAGCAGCCCGGACAGGGGAACGAAGAATTCACCCCTCCACTTT
CASSPDRGTKNSPLHF
>TRBJ2-7|NA|TRBV4-3|TRBD1
TGCGCCAGCAGCCAAGATCGAGGGACAGCCTACGAGCAGTACTTC
CASSQDRGTAYEQYF
>TRBJ2-7|NA|TRBV10-2|TRBD1
TGCGCCAGCAGTGAAGGACAGGGCTACGAGCAGTACTTC
CASSEGQGYEQYF
>TRBJ1-2|NA|TRBV6-5|NA
TGTGCCAGCAGTTACACGATCTATTCCGGTGGCTACACCTTC
CASSYTIYSGGYTF
>TRBJ2-7|NA|TRBV7-4|NA
TGTGCCAGCAGCCGATCAGCACAGGGAACCGAGCAGTACTTC
CASSRSAQGTEQYF